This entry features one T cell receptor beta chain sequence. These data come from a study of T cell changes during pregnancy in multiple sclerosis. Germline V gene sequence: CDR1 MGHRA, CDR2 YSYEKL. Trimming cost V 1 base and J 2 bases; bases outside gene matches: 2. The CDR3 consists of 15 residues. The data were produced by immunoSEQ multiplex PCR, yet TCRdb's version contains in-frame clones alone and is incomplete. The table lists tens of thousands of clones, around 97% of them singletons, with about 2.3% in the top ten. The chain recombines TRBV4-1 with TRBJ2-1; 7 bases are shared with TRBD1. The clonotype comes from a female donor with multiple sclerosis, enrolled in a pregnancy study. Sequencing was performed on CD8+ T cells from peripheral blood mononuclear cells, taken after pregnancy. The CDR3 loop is CASSQVGGPYNEQFF. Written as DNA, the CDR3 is TGCGCCAGCAGCCAAGTAGGGGGCCCCTACAATGAGCAGTTCTTC.